This T cell receptor (beta chain) appears in the sequencing data of a study of radiotherapy plus CTLA-4 blockade in lung cancer. Study background: In 18% of patients, objective responses were seen; roughly 30% had disease control. Findings of the study overall: It was early blood T cell clone dynamics, with interferon-beta, that reportedly best predicted response.

About this clone: Its target is unknown. The sample contains more than one DNA sequence encoding this CDR3.

Focal radiation plus CTLA-4 blockade with ipilimumab was administered to patients who had chemo-refractory metastatic non-small-cell lung cancer. The assay was immunoSEQ multiplex PCR, and TCRdb's table has in-frame clones only and misses some. The sample has 100,000 to 150,000 clones, around 90% seen once; the top ten hold 6.9%. The CDR3 has 15 amino acids. Germline values: CDR1 MNHEY, CDR2 SMNVEV (reference sequence). Trimming took off 5 bases at V and 2 bases at J, with 14 bases between the two ends. V is TRBV27 and J is TRBJ2-3; weak D call: TRBD2 (6 bases). The TCR sequence derives from a human donor with non-small cell lung cancer that progressed on radiotherapy plus ipilimumab. This specimen was peripheral blood, taken from a patient treated with radiotherapy plus ipilimumab. The CDR3 region has the DNA TGTGCCAGCAGTCGGTCTGGGACTTTCACAGATACGCAGTATTTT. Its protein is CASSRSGTFTDTQYF.